The next 10 T cell receptor beta chains were all read from a single sample in a study of T cell responses to AZD1222 COVID-19 vaccine. Sequencing used immunoSEQ multiplex PCR; TCRdb keeps in-frame clones, though not all of them. The data hold approximately 110,000 clones, with 70% to 90% observed a single time. The material sequenced was peripheral blood, taken on day 0 of AZD1222 vaccination. These receptors were taken from an adult in good health.

J is TRBJ1-6 and V is TRBV19; 8 bases agree with TRBD1. V was pared by 5 bases and J by 8 bases, with 8 bases of the junction left unmatched. This CDR3 has 15 amino acids. Germline CDR1 and CDR2: LNHDA and SQIVND (reference sequence). CDR3 protein: CASSPSRGPHSPLHF. The CDR3, as DNA: TGTGCCAGTAGTCCCTCCAGGGGGCCGCATTCACCCCTCCACTTT.

Only one count was recorded for this clone. The chain links TRBV19 to TRBJ1-2; possible D gene TRBD1, 6 bases. The CDR3 is 13 residues long. Per the germline V gene, CDR1 is LNHDA and CDR2 is SQIVND (reference sequence). V lost 7 bases, J lost 5 bases, and 14 bases lay in between. CDR3 nucleotides: TGTGCCAGTAAAACAACAGGGCTATATGGCTACACCTTC. Translation gives CASKTTGLYGYTF.

The rearrangement joins TRBV12-3 or TRBV12-4 to TRBJ1-2; a possible D gene is TRBD1 (6 bases). This CDR3 region has 12 residues. V was pared by 6 bases and J by 8 bases, with 13 bases between. The CDR3 nucleotides are TGTGCCAGCAGCAACAGGGATTGGGGCTACACCTTC. Its protein is CASSNRDWGYTF.

This sequence joins TRBV7-3 and TRBJ1-1, with D perhaps TRBD1 (6 bases). This CDR3 contains 13 residues. Germline V gene data show CDR1 as SGHTA and CDR2 as FQGTGA. V was pared by 5 bases and J by 1 base, with 8 bases between. This CDR3 reads CASSMTGNTEAFF. CDR3 bases: TGTGCCAGCAGCATGACAGGGAACACTGAAGCTTTCTTT.

The rearrangement links TRBV5-1 to TRBJ1-3, with no clear D. Germline V gene data show CDR1 as SGHRS and CDR2 as YFSETQ. The CDR3 spans 14 residues. The V end was cut by 4 bases, the J end by 4 bases, with 12 bases between. The CDR3 nucleotides are TGCGCCAGCAGCAACTACCCGACAGGAAACACCATATATTTT. It is translated as CASSNYPTGNTIYF.

The rearrangement uses TRBV28 and TRBJ2-1, with D unclear. In germline, CDR1 is MDHEN, CDR2 SYDVKM. The CDR3 runs 13 residues. Trimming shortened V by 3 bases and J by 5 bases, and 8 bases separated the two germline ends. The CDR3, as DNA: TGTGCCAGCAGTTTGGCAGAAAACAATGAGCAGTTCTTC. This gives the protein CASSLAENNEQFF.

In this sample, this clone turned up a few times. The J gene is TRBJ1-4, the V gene TRBV18, with D tentatively TRBD1 (5 bases). Germline CDR1 reads KGHSH; CDR2 reads LQKENI. The V end was cut by 3 bases, the J end by 6 bases, with 14 bases between. This CDR3 has 15 residues. CDR3 sequence: CASSPRGGADEKLFF. The CDR3 nucleotides are TGTGCCAGCTCACCCCGTGGAGGGGCCGATGAAAAACTGTTTTTT.

The chain links TRBV7-2 to TRBJ1-4, with a weak D call TRBD1 (6 bases). Trimming shortened V by 5 bases and J by 3 bases, and 16 bases separated the two germline ends. The CDR3 runs 16 residues. Germline-derived CDR1 and CDR2 are SGHTA and FQGNSA. Here the CDR3 DNA reads TGTGCCAGCAGCGCTGGTTGGGGGGCGGCTAATGAAAAACTGTTTTTT. Protein: CASSAGWGAANEKLFF.

This rearrangement joins TRBV4-1 to TRBJ2-1; D may be TRBD2 (6 bases). Germline CDR1 MGHRA, CDR2 YSYEKL. CDR3 length: 18 amino acids. Trimming took 0 bases from V and 0 from J, leaving 15 bases between them. CDR3 DNA: TGCGCCAGCAGCCAAGATGGGGAGGTGGGGTTCTCCTACAATGAGCAGTTCTTC. The encoded protein is CASSQDGEVGFSYNEQFF.

V gene TRBV6-2 or TRBV6-3 combines with J gene TRBJ1-1; TRBD1 matches 11 bases. Germline V gene data show CDR1 as MNHEY and CDR2 as SVGEGT. V dropped 7 bases and J dropped 6; count of bases not matched to a gene: 7. The CDR3 is 14 amino acids. CDR3: CASTPGQGVSEAFF. The CDR3, as DNA: TGTGCCAGCACCCCGGGACAGGGGGTCTCTGAAGCTTTCTTT.